The 2 T cell receptor beta chains listed next were all sequenced from one sample in a study of shared clonotypes between healthy human individuals. Measured with immunoSEQ multiplex PCR; TCRdb has only the in-frame clones, and not every one. Here the sample spans some 1 million clones, roughly 75% being singletons. The material sequenced was memory CD4+ T cells sorted from blood. As for subset: CD45RA-negative fraction. The receptors were gathered from a man between 18 and 29 years old in good health.

This clone was seen only once. The rearrangement joins TRBV7-2 to TRBJ2-1, with a tentative D call TRBD2 (7 bases). CDR1 and CDR2 from the germline V gene are SGHTA and FQGNSA. The CDR3 contains 15 residues. V dropped 7 bases and J dropped 10 bases, with 23 bases sitting between them. In DNA form, the CDR3 reads TGTGCCAGCACCGTGGGAGGGGGAGGCCGACTAGAGCAGTTCTTC. It encodes CASTVGGGGRLEQFF.

This chain uses TRBV30 with TRBJ2-3, with 10 bases lining up with TRBD2. V was pared by 3 bases and J by 7 bases, with 10 bases of the junction left unmatched. The V gene's germline CDR1 is GTSNPN and CDR2 SVGIG (reference sequence). This CDR3 comprises 15 residues. CDR3 region: CAWSLRAGGGNTQYF. CDR3 DNA sequence: TGTGCCTGGAGCTTACGAGCGGGAGGGGGGAATACGCAGTATTTT.